Presented here are 9 T cell receptor beta chains from one specimen sequenced in a study of T cell responses to AZD1222 COVID-19 vaccine (dated by TCRdb to the early 2020s). The library was prepared using the immunoSEQ multiplex PCR assay. Entries here come from immuneACCESS through TCRdb and include only in-frame sequences with V and J called. Some clones fail to appear in such tables; in the studies checked, an unresolved V gene covers under half of the shortfall, and the cause of the remainder is unknown. This sample gives under 150,000 clones in total; roughly 86% of them show up just once. The ten top clones hold 4.5% to 7% of the sample. Read against the paper, the sample's time point label means: about 28 days (+/-7) after the second vaccine dose. The sample was peripheral blood, taken 28 days after the second AZD1222 dose. The receptors stem from an adult who received the AZD1222 COVID-19 vaccine.

This chain joins TRBV11-3 and TRBJ2-1; 14 nucleotides align to TRBD2. CDR1 and CDR2 from the germline V gene are SGHNT and YENEEA. The CDR3 consists of 16 residues. Unmatched junction bases numbered 7, after V lost 4 bases and J lost 8 bases. CDR3 sequence: CASSSGTSGSSDEQFF. The CDR3 coding sequence is TGTGCCAGCAGCTCAGGGACTAGCGGGAGCTCGGATGAGCAGTTCTTC.

This chain links TRBV19 with TRBJ1-4; D gene unclear. The CDR3 sequence is 12 residues long. Trimming pared 8 bases from V and 6 bases from J, leaving 10 bases between. CDR1 and CDR2 from the germline V gene are LNHDA and SQIVND (reference sequence). CDR3 sequence: CASGGEDEKLFF. The DNA for the CDR3 is TGTGCCAGTGGAGGTGAAGATGAAAAACTGTTTTTT.

The chain uses TRBV6-2 or TRBV6-3 and TRBJ1-5, with D tentatively TRBD1 (6 bases). CDR1 and CDR2 from the germline V gene are MNHEY and SVGEGT. Trimming removed 5 bases from V and 1 base from J, with 18 bases in between. This CDR3 is 17 amino acids long. CDR3 in DNA: TGTGCCAGCAGTGGGGGCCCCCTACACGGCAGCAATCAGCCCCAGCATTTT. Protein: CASSGGPLHGSNQPQHF.

This clone was picked up a small number of times. This sample also contains other DNA sequences that code for the same CDR3. This chain's CDR3 is CASSPRLAGEPTDTQYF. CDR3 nucleotides: TGTGCCAGCAGCCCCCGACTAGCGGGAGAGCCCACAGATACGCAGTATTTT. This sequence joins TRBV27 and TRBJ2-3, with 12 bases matching TRBD2. The CDR3 consists of 17 residues. The germline V gene encodes CDR1 MNHEY and CDR2 SMNVEV (reference sequence). V trimming: 6 bases; J trimming: 2 bases; junction bases outside the gene matches: 9.

The chain recombines TRBV11-3 with TRBJ1-1; D unresolved. This CDR3 is built from 13 residues. Between the trimmed V and J ends, which lost 5 bases and 0 bases, there was a span of 7 bases. CDR1 is SGHNT and CDR2 is YENEEA in the germline V gene. CDR3 sequence: CASSPSMNTEAFF. The CDR3 DNA reads as TGTGCCAGCAGCCCATCCATGAACACTGAAGCTTTCTTT.

A few counts support this clone. The rearrangement joins TRBV11-1 to TRBJ1-1; TRBD1 matches 7 bases. The germline gives CDR1 SGHAT, CDR2 FQDESV (reference sequence). The CDR3 sequence is 14 residues long. V was clipped by 5 bases and J by 5 bases; unmatched bases: 8. The CDR3 DNA reads TGTGCCAGCAGCCCGACAGGGCTAACGACTGAAGCTTTCTTT. Protein product: CASSPTGLTTEAFF.

The V call is TRBV7-3, the J call TRBJ2-5; 10 bases align to TRBD1. This CDR3 region has 15 residues. Trimming at V came to 2 bases and at J to 5 bases, leaving 5 bases not matched to a gene. Germline lookup yields CDR1 SGHTA and CDR2 FQGTGA. The CDR3 is CASSLGQGVAETQYF. The CDR3 DNA is TGTGCCAGCAGCTTAGGACAGGGGGTAGCGGAGACCCAGTACTTC.

The chain carries TRBV28 and TRBJ2-2, with no clear D. The V end was cut by 5 bases, the J end by 5 bases, with 18 bases between. Germline lookup yields CDR1 MDHEN and CDR2 SYDVKM. The CDR3 covers 16 residues. CDR3 DNA: TGTGCCAGCAGTGCCGTCTGGAACGGTAGTACCGGGGAGCTGTTTTTT. It yields the protein CASSAVWNGSTGELFF.

The V gene is TRBV13, the J gene TRBJ1-1, with a tentative D call TRBD1 (6 bases). Germline V lookup: CDR1 PRHDT, CDR2 FYEKMQ (reference sequence). Trimming took 5 bases from V and 4 from J, leaving 11 bases between them. This CDR3 contains 13 residues. The CDR3, as DNA: TGTGCCAGCAGCCTGGACAGCCTCACTGAAGCTTTCTTT. It is translated as CASSLDSLTEAFF.